This paragraph reports one T cell receptor (beta chain). There are 15 residues in the CDR3. V was pared by 5 bases and J by 0 bases, with 6 bases of the junction left unmatched. The data were obtained in a study of CD8 T cells in Susac syndrome. Random-hexamer reverse transcription was applied to roughly 0.5 to 1 ug RNA. TCRdb ran MiXCR on the immunoSEQ multiplex PCR reads and lists one entry per CDR3 protein. This table holds about 150,000 distinct CDR3 sequences, around 95% found once. Sample: CD8+ T cells from PBMCs. The TCR originated in a human donor with multiple sclerosis. This sequence joins TRBV12-3 or TRBV12-4 and TRBJ2-5; 7 bases agree with TRBD1. The CDR3 sequence is CASSGVGTDQETQYF. Written as DNA, the CDR3 is TGTGCCAGCAGTGGGGTCGGGACAGACCAAGAGACCCAGTACTTC.